These 9 T cell receptor beta chains were sequenced from one sample in a study of early T cells in non-severe SARS-CoV-2 infection. One entry per CDR3 protein results from TCRdb running MiXCR on the 5' RACE reads. The table has tens of thousands of distinct CDR3 sequences, around 6.1% seen once. This sample comprised whole blood, obtained at baseline. All receptors derive from an adult who was a healthcare worker with PCR-confirmed SARS-CoV-2 infection or an uninfected control (not recorded which).

This clonotype showed up just a few times. V is TRBV7-8 and J is TRBJ1-1; D possibly corresponds to TRBD1 (5 bases). Germline loops: CDR1 SGHVS, CDR2 FQNEAQ. This CDR3 spans 14 amino acids. V was pared by 5 bases and J by 5 bases, with 15 bases between. This CDR3 is CASSRRGLRTEAFF. The CDR3 nucleotides are TGTGCCAGCAGCAGGAGGGGCCTGAGGACTGAAGCTTTCTTT.

In this sample, this clonotype turned up many times. The CDR3: CASSQDLTGNGYTF. The DNA for the CDR3 is TGTGCCAGCAGCCAAGATCTTACAGGGAATGGCTACACCTTC. The V and J genes are TRBV4-2 and TRBJ1-2, with TRBD1 as a possible D gene (6 bases). The ends were cut back, 0 bases at V and 6 bases at J, with 11 bases in the middle. The CDR3 has 14 amino acids. CDR1 LGHNA and CDR2 YNFKEQ come from the germline V gene.

This clonotype has at least ten counts. The rearrangement uses TRBV11-2 and TRBJ2-3; D ambiguous. Germline CDR1 is SGHAT and CDR2 is FQNNGV. V was clipped by 5 bases and J by 4 bases, with 7 bases between them. The CDR3 covers 12 residues. For the CDR3, the DNA is TGTGCCAGCAGCCGGGTTGCAGATACGCAGTATTTT. Its protein product is CASSRVADTQYF.

V usage is TRBV28 and J usage is TRBJ1-5; D is possibly TRBD1 (5 bases). The V gene lost 6 bases and the J gene lost 3 bases, with 15 bases spanning the gap. Germline V gene lookup returns CDR1 MDHEN and CDR2 SYDVKM. The CDR3 has 15 amino acids. CDR3 sequence reads: CASSPPGAFNQPQHF. For the CDR3, the DNA is TGTGCCAGCAGCCCCCCTGGGGCCTTCAATCAGCCCCAGCATTTT.

Ten or more counts support this clonotype. The chain has TRBV24-1 and TRBJ2-1; no clear D. Between the trimmed V and J ends, which lost 3 bases and 0 bases, there was a span of 17 bases. CDR1 and CDR2 (germline): KGHDR, SFDVKD. This CDR3 has 18 amino acids. In DNA form, the CDR3 reads TGTGCCACCAGTGATCCATCGGCTGGTCAGAGCTCCTACAATGAGCAGTTCTTC. It yields the protein CATSDPSAGQSSYNEQFF.

The rearrangement joins TRBV7-9 to TRBJ1-1; D not resolved. Trimming cost V 4 bases and J 0 bases, with 6 bases left between them. This CDR3 is 13 amino acids long. Germline CDR1 is SEHNR and CDR2 is FQNEAQ (reference sequence). CDR3 sequence (DNA): TGTGCCAGCAGCTCTAAGATGAACACTGAAGCTTTCTTT. Translating gives CASSSKMNTEAFF.

This clonotype was observed once. Given a much more abundant clone one base away, this may be a read error. The V call is TRBV6-2 or TRBV6-3, the J call TRBJ2-3; D gene ambiguous. Trimming left V 2 bases short and J 6 bases short, with 6 bases between. CDR1 and CDR2 from the germline V gene are MNHEY and SVGEGT. This CDR3 contains 12 residues. The CDR3 nucleotides read TGTGCCAGCAGTTACATCCCTGATACGCAGTATTTT. Translating it yields CASSYIPDTQYF.

This clonotype was detected a few times. V gene TRBV5-1 combines with J gene TRBJ2-5; 8 bases match TRBD1. Trimming at V came to 0 bases and at J to 7 bases, leaving 8 bases not matched to a gene. The germline V gene encodes CDR1 SGHRS and CDR2 YFSETQ. This CDR3 is 15 amino acids long. CDR3 coding DNA: TGCGCCAGCAGCTTGGGGACAGGGAGTCTAGGGACCCAGTACTTC. This codes for CASSLGTGSLGTQYF.

This CDR3 is CASNPGGGSYEQYF. CDR3 in DNA: TGCGCCAGCAATCCGGGCGGAGGCTCCTACGAGCAGTACTTC. The V and J genes are TRBV5-1 and TRBJ2-7, with a weak D call TRBD2 (5 bases). Germline CDR1 SGHRS, CDR2 YFSETQ. The CDR3 covers 14 residues. Trimming cost V 6 bases and J 0 bases, with 13 bases left between them.